This T cell receptor (beta chain) was documented in a study of T cell repertoires in cytomegalovirus infection. The overall study: Matching HLA type and CMV infection were both indicated by public TCR beta signatures. Notes on the study in general: People with CMV and the relevant HLA were identified by cumulative public TCR beta family frequency.

TCRdb re-analysed the reads in MiXCR, keeping a single row per CDR3 protein. The sample holds nearly 650,000 distinct CDR3 sequences; around 24% are singletons and the top ten take roughly 8%. This clonotype came up a few times. Antigen specificity is unknown. V dropped 4 bases and J dropped 4; count of bases not matched to a gene: 7. The CDR3 runs to 15 residues. From germline, CDR1 is SGHVS and CDR2 FQNEAQ. The clonotype comes from a human donor in good health (CMV status not recorded). Some clones in this sample may be carry-over from other donors' samples. This rearrangement joins TRBV7-8 to TRBJ1-1, with 9 bases identical to TRBD1. Sequenced input: CD8+ T cells from PBMCs. CDR3 coding DNA: TGTGCCAGCAGCTCCCGGACAGGGGTTGGCACTGAAGCTTTCTTT. Residues: CASSSRTGVGTEAFF.